These 6 T cell receptor beta chains were all obtained from the same sample, sequenced in a study of CD4 T cells in relation to SARS-CoV-2 and coronaviruses. Before the COVID-19 pandemic, during about 2010-2018, CD4+ T cells were taken from unexposed donors. After roughly ten days of culture, CD4+ T cells were isolated. Measured with immunoSEQ multiplex PCR; TCRdb has only the in-frame clones, and not every one. The data contain more than 25,000 clones, less than 85% of them seen just once; the ten biggest clones take up roughly 14%. No cognate antigen is known for these TCRs. The specimen was CD4+ T cells from PBMCs, cultured in vitro. Every receptor here comes from a human donor in good health.

The chain employs TRBV5-1 and TRBJ1-2, with a possible D match to TRBD1 (5 bases). The CDR3 spans 17 residues. Trimming took 0 bases from V and 4 from J, leaving 19 bases between them. From germline, CDR1 is SGHRS and CDR2 YFSETQ. CDR3 DNA: TGCGCCAGCAGCTTGGGTACGGGGCAGGGACGTATCTATGGCTACACCTTC. This translates into CASSLGTGQGRIYGYTF.

The V gene is TRBV10-3, the J gene TRBJ2-1, with D tentatively TRBD2 (6 bases). The CDR3 extends over 15 amino acids. CDR1 and CDR2 from the germline V gene are ENHRY and SYGVKD. The V gene lost 8 bases and the J gene lost 1 base, with 15 bases spanning the gap. CDR3 sequence reads: CAIWAGSNSYNEQFF. The CDR3 nucleotides read TGTGCCATCTGGGCCGGGAGTAATTCCTACAATGAGCAGTTCTTC.

The genes are TRBV7-9 and TRBJ2-1, with D possibly matching TRBD2 (6 bases). Looked up from germline, CDR1 is SEHNR and CDR2 is FQNEAQ (reference sequence). The CDR3 length is 13 residues. With 7 bases removed from V and 5 bases from J, the gap between germline ends came to 12 bases. The CDR3, as DNA: TGTGCCAGCATGCGCGGGGCTAACAATGAGCAGTTCTTC. It codes for CASMRGANNEQFF.

This clone was counted between two and nine times. The rearrangement links TRBV9 to TRBJ2-5; D ambiguous. CDR1 SGDLS and CDR2 YYNGEE come from the germline V gene. The V end was cut by 0 bases, the J end by 5 bases, with 11 bases between. The CDR3 loop spans 14 amino acids. DNA for the CDR3: TGTGCCAGCAGCGTAGAGTTTAGCCGGGAGACCCAGTACTTC. Translating gives CASSVEFSRETQYF.

The chain employs TRBV28 and TRBJ2-3, with 9 bases fitting TRBD2. The germline V gene has CDR1 MDHEN and CDR2 SYDVKM. CDR3 size: 17 residues. J gave up 5 bases and V 6 bases, and 15 bases lay outside the gene matches. The chain's CDR3 is CASSSGSGGPWGDTQYF. In DNA form, the CDR3 reads TGTGCCAGCAGCTCGGGGAGCGGGGGGCCCTGGGGAGATACGCAGTATTTT. Full variable domain (outside the CDR3, taken from reference TRBV28 and TRBJ2-3): DVKVTQSSRYLVKRTGEKVFLECVQDMDHENMFWYRQDPGLGLRLIYFSYDVKMKEKGDIPEGYSVSREKKERFSLILESASTNQTSMYLCASSSGSGGPWGDTQYFGPGTRLTVL.

The chain has TRBV27 and TRBJ2-5; 8 positions match TRBD1. The CDR3 is 13 residues long. V lost 6 bases to trimming and J lost 4 bases; unmatched junction nucleotides: 4. CDR1 is MNHEY, CDR2 SMNVEV, per germline (reference sequence). CDR3: CASRPGGGETQYF. In DNA form, the CDR3 reads TGTGCCAGCAGGCCAGGGGGCGGAGAGACCCAGTACTTC.